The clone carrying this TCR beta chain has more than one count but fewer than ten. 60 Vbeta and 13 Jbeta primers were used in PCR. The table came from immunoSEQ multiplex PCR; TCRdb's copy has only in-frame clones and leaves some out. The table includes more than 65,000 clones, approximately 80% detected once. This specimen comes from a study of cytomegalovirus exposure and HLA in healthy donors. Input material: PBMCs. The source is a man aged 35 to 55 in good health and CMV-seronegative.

The CDR3 spells CAVSGGPDNEQFF. The CDR3 coding sequence is TGTGCCGTTAGCGGGGGGCCGGATAATGAGCAGTTCTTC. V and J are TRBV6-5 and TRBJ2-1, with 10 nucleotides matching TRBD2. This CDR3 has 13 residues. Germline V lookup: CDR1 MNHEY, CDR2 SVGAGI. V trimming: 11 bases; J trimming: 7 bases; junction bases outside the gene matches: 8.